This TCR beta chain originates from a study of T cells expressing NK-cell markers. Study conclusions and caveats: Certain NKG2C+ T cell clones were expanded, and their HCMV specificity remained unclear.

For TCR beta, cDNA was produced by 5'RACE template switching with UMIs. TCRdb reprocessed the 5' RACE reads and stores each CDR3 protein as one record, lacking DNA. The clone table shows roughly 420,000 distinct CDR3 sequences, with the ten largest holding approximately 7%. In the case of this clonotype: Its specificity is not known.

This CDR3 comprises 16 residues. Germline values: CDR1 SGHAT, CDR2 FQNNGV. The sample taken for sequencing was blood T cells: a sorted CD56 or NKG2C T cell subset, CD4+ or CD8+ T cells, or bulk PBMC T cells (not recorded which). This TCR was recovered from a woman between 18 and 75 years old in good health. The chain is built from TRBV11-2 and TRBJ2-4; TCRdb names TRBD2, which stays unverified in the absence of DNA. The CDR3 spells CASSFSGGRRENIQYF.